The present TCR beta chain was sequenced within a study of shared clonotypes between healthy human individuals. Overall study: The study enrolled two women and three men aged 18 to 49.

Study-wide results and caveats: Naive subsets, compared against memory subsets, generally had larger estimated richness values.

Germline V gives CDR1 SGDLS, CDR2 YYNGEE. This CDR3 is 13 amino acids long. V dropped 2 bases and J dropped 6; count of bases not matched to a gene: 5. About this clone itself: Its antigen is unidentified.

The repertoire was sequenced with immunoSEQ multiplex PCR; TCRdb's copy has only in-frame clones and lacks some. The sample yields around 560,000 clones, roughly 96% seen once. In the naive CD8 group, cells lacked CD45RO and were positively selected for CCR7, so terminally differentiated effector memory CD45RA+ cells were left out. The source is a woman in her 30s in good health. The sample taken for sequencing was naive CD8+ T cells sorted from blood. The chain uses TRBV9 and TRBJ2-7, with 7 bases that match TRBD2. CDR3 nucleotide sequence: TGTGCCAGCAGCGTCGGGGGGTGGAGCGAGCAGTACTTC. Its protein is CASSVGGWSEQYF.